One and the same sample provided the 11 T cell receptor beta chains below, sequenced in a study of post-analysis software for immune sequencing data. Overall study results and limits: Compared with controls, patients had more of about 5 TRBV segments, including TRBV5-6, TRBV5-1 and TRBV20-1.

Their antigens are not known. Presence of unique molecular identifiers characterized the TCR beta cDNA libraries. MiXCR was run by TCRdb on the PCR reads, yielding one entry per CDR3 protein. Of hundreds of thousands of distinct CDR3 sequences in the sample, about 60% were seen once. The sequencing sample was made of blood. The receptors were gathered from a girl between 2 and 10 years old with multiple sclerosis.

This clonotype came up a few times. The chain couples TRBV20-1 to TRBJ2-1; D might be TRBD1 or TRBD2, each matching 6 bases. The CDR3 runs to 15 residues. The germline V and J ends were trimmed by 3 bases and 0 bases, with 12 bases remaining between them. From germline, CDR1 is DFQATT and CDR2 SNEGSKA (reference sequence). CDR3 protein: CSASGGLSSYNEQFF. The CDR3 bases are TGCAGTGCTAGTGGGGGGCTGAGCTCCTACAATGAGCAGTTCTTC.

V gene TRBV6-1 combines with J gene TRBJ2-2; 9 nucleotides align to TRBD1. From germline, CDR1 is MNHNS and CDR2 SASEGT. The CDR3 spans 15 residues. J lost 4 bases, V lost 3 bases, and 3 bases had no gene match. In DNA, the CDR3 is TGTGCCAGCAGTGACAACAGGGGGCTCACCGGGGAGCTGTTTTTT. Encoded protein: CASSDNRGLTGELFF.

The V call is TRBV12-3 or TRBV12-4, the J call TRBJ2-3, with 9 positions matching TRBD1. The CDR3 covers 16 residues. The ends lost 4 bases at V and 4 bases at J; junction bases unmatched: 9. CDR3 amino acids: CASSSTRTGAADTQYF. CDR3 coding DNA: TGTGCCAGCAGTTCCACGAGGACAGGGGCGGCAGATACGCAGTATTTT.

This clonotype occurred a few times. This sequence joins TRBV10-3 and TRBJ2-5, with D perhaps TRBD2 (5 bases). This CDR3 region has 14 residues. The ends were cut back, 2 bases at V and 3 bases at J, with 10 bases in the middle. The germline V gene encodes CDR1 ENHRY and CDR2 SYGVKD. This CDR3 reads CAISETEREETQYF. CDR3 DNA sequence: TGTGCCATCAGTGAGACGGAGAGGGAAGAGACCCAGTACTTC.

CDR3 DNA: TGTGCCAGCATCATCGACCCGGGACAGGGTCCCTACGAGCAGTACTTC. Its translation: CASIIDPGQGPYEQYF. J is TRBJ2-7 and V is TRBV3-1; 9 nucleotides match TRBD1. This CDR3 is built from 16 residues. Germline lookup yields CDR1 LGHDT and CDR2 YNNKEL (reference sequence). The ends lost 7 bases at V and 2 bases at J; junction bases unmatched: 12.

The V call is TRBV5-1, the J call TRBJ2-7; a weak D match, TRBD2 (6 bases). Germline V gene data show CDR1 as SGHRS and CDR2 as YFSETQ. V was clipped by 4 bases and J by 0 bases, with 14 bases between them. The CDR3 extends over 15 amino acids. The CDR3 DNA is TGCGCCAGCAGCACCGGGACTTTTAGCTCCTACGAGCAGTACTTC. It encodes CASSTGTFSSYEQYF. Full variable domain (missing parts from reference TRBV5-1 and TRBJ2-7): KAGVTQTPRYLIKTRGQQVTLSCSPISGHRSVSWYQQTPGQGLQFLFEYFSETQRNKGNFPGRFSGRQFSNSRSEMNVSTLELGDSALYLCASSTGTFSSYEQYFGPGTRLTVT.

V is TRBV6-5 and J is TRBJ2-5; TRBD1 aligns across 7 bases. Germline V gene sequence: CDR1 MNHEY, CDR2 SVGAGI. The CDR3 contains 13 residues. V was pared by 6 bases and J by 3 bases, with 4 bases of the junction left unmatched. The CDR3 bases are TGTGCCAGCAGGTACGACAGGGAAGAGACCCAGTACTTC. It yields the protein CASRYDREETQYF.

This clonotype was detected only a few times. This rearrangement joins TRBV12-3 or TRBV12-4 to TRBJ2-1; 10 bases align to TRBD2. The ends lost 2 bases at V and 8 bases at J; junction bases unmatched: 9. This CDR3 comprises 16 residues. This chain's CDR3 is CASSLRGSGRVDEQFF. CDR3 DNA sequence: TGTGCCAGCAGTTTAAGGGGCAGCGGGAGGGTGGATGAGCAGTTCTTC.

This clonotype has at least ten counts. The chain carries TRBV12-3 or TRBV12-4 and TRBJ2-1, with 11 bases fitting TRBD2. The CDR3 has 12 amino acids. Losses at the gene ends were 10 bases for V and 8 bases for J; bases not matched to a gene: 4. The CDR3 nucleotides are TGTGCCATTAGCGGGAGGGACCATGAGCAGTTCTTC. It encodes CAISGRDHEQFF.

V is TRBV28 and J is TRBJ2-3; TRBD2 is a possible D gene (6 bases). Between the trimmed V and J ends, which lost 8 bases and 2 bases, there was a span of 14 bases. Germline-derived CDR1 and CDR2 are MDHEN and SYDVKM. The CDR3 is 14 amino acids. This chain's CDR3 is CASGEASSTDTQYF. For the CDR3, the DNA is TGTGCCAGCGGGGAGGCATCCTCCACAGATACGCAGTATTTT.

This chain joins TRBV20-1 and TRBJ1-1; D is uncertain. With 3 bases removed from V and 8 bases from J, the gap between germline ends came to 16 bases. CDR3 length: 13 residues. Germline V gene data show CDR1 as DFQATT and CDR2 as SNEGSKA (reference sequence). The CDR3 reads CSASEDGEIEAFF. CDR3 DNA sequence: TGCAGTGCTAGTGAGGATGGGGAGATAGAAGCTTTCTTT.